These 7 T cell receptor beta chains share one sample of origin, sequenced in a study of Ad26.COV2.S vaccination and SARS-CoV-2 variants. Noted treatment: some 20 received Ad26.COV2.S at low or high dose, single or two shots; a few received placebo; per-sample allocation not given. Specimen acquisition occurred on day 63 following the initial vaccine or placebo injection. Profiling relied on immunoSEQ multiplex PCR, and the TCRdb table lists in-frame clones only, not all of them. The profile shows 200,000 to 300,000 clones, approximately 90% of them singletons. Sequences were derived from peripheral blood, sampled in a trial of Ad26.COV2.S vaccine versus placebo. These receptor sequences come from a person aged 18-60 years who received the Ad26.COV2.S COVID-19 vaccine or a placebo.

This clone showed up just a few times. CDR3 bases: TGTGCCAGCAGCTTAGAGGTTGGGAGGGGGCATAGGAATGAGCAGTTCTTC. Its protein product is CASSLEVGRGHRNEQFF. The chain is built from TRBV11-2 and TRBJ2-1; D may match TRBD1 or TRBD2 (7 bases each). V lost 0 bases, J lost 7 bases, and 19 bases lay in between. CDR3 length: 17 residues. CDR1 and CDR2 (germline): SGHAT, FQNNGV.

The chain recombines TRBV5-1 with TRBJ2-2, with 9 bases aligning to TRBD2. Per the germline V gene, CDR1 is SGHRS and CDR2 is YFSETQ. The CDR3 runs to 15 residues. V dropped 4 bases and J dropped 2; count of bases not matched to a gene: 3. Here the CDR3 reads CASSRLAANTGELFF. The CDR3 DNA sequence: TGCGCCAGCAGCCGACTAGCGGCTAACACCGGGGAGCTGTTTTTT.

There are a few counts of this clone. The genes are TRBV21-1 and TRBJ2-5; TRBD1, the table's D call, lacks a check against the DNA. TRBV21-1 is deemed a pseudogene. This CDR3 is built from 11 residues. In DNA, the CDR3 is TGTGCCAGCAGCAATGGGGCCCGGGAGTACTTC. Amino acids: CASSNGAREYF.

This clone is a singleton in its sample. V usage is TRBV6-5 and J usage is TRBJ1-5; 7 nucleotides align to TRBD1. V dropped 6 bases and J dropped 0; count of bases not matched to a gene: 5. Germline V gene sequence: CDR1 MNHEY, CDR2 SVGAGI. This CDR3 is 15 amino acids long. CDR3 region: CASRDRSYSNQPQHF. CDR3 DNA: TGTGCCAGCAGGGACAGGTCTTATAGCAATCAGCCCCAGCATTTT.

This sequence joins TRBV5-1 and TRBJ2-3; 8 positions agree with TRBD2. Germline CDR1 reads SGHRS; CDR2 reads YFSETQ. The CDR3 extends over 15 amino acids. The J segment lost 4 bases and the V segment lost 1 base, leaving 5 bases of the junction unmatched. The CDR3: CASSLLRGASDTQYF. The CDR3 bases are TGCGCCAGCAGCTTGTTGCGGGGGGCCTCAGATACGCAGTATTTT.

The J gene is TRBJ2-1, the V gene TRBV6-6; D is perhaps TRBD2 (5 bases). In germline, CDR1 is MNHNY, CDR2 SVGAGI (reference sequence). The CDR3 sequence is 12 residues long. With 6 bases removed from V and 10 bases from J, the gap between germline ends came to 13 bases. CDR3 region: CASSPGWEEQFF. The CDR3 DNA reads as TGTGCCAGCAGCCCCGGATGGGAGGAGCAGTTCTTC.

The chain uses TRBV27 and TRBJ1-4, with TRBD1 matching over 8 bases. The junction had 8 bases not matched to a gene; V was cut back by 6 bases and J by 8 bases. Germline CDR1 reads MNHEY; CDR2 reads SMNVEV (reference sequence). The CDR3 is 14 residues long. In DNA, the CDR3 is TGTGCCAGCAGCGGATATGACAGGGGCGAAAAACTGTTTTTT. Amino acid sequence: CASSGYDRGEKLFF.